These 32 T cell receptor beta chains were sequenced from one sample in a study of molecular identifiers for immune sequencing clone quantification. One entry per CDR3 protein results from TCRdb running MiXCR on the PCR reads. The sample shows fewer than 75,000 distinct CDR3 sequences, about a sixth of them seen only once. Sequencing was performed on naive CD8+ T cells from blood, with Jurkat cell RNA spiked in. Subset defined: FACS-sorted CD8+CD4-CCR7+CD45RA+ naive T cells. The origin of the receptors is a human donor in good health. Some libraries in this study had Jurkat cell RNA spiked in.

This clonotype has more than one count but fewer than ten. V is TRBV27 and J is TRBJ2-7; D unresolved. The CDR3 runs to 14 residues. Germline lookup yields CDR1 MNHEY and CDR2 SMNVEV (reference sequence). V was cut by 2 bases and J by 2 bases, with 10 bases left in between. The CDR3 loop reads CASSLRGRTYEQYF. CDR3 in DNA: TGTGCCAGCAGTTTACGCGGCAGAACCTACGAGCAGTACTTC.

In regard to this clonotype: Given a much more abundant clone one base away, this may be a read error. CDR3 sequence (DNA): TGCGCCAGCGGCCAGTGGACAGGGGGCACCGGGGAGCTGTTTTTT. Encoded protein: CASGQWTGGTGELFF. The chain joins TRBV4-1 to TRBJ2-2; 10 positions match TRBD1. The length of the CDR3 is 15 residues. Per the germline V gene, CDR1 is MGHRA and CDR2 is YSYEKL.

In the case of this clonotype: Just one base apart from a much larger clone, this may be a read error. The chain carries TRBV4-2 and TRBJ2-7; D uncertain. Germline V gene lookup returns CDR1 LGHNA and CDR2 YNFKEQ. The CDR3 consists of 15 residues. Trimming stripped 2 bases from V and 5 bases from J, with 16 bases between. The CDR3 coding sequence is TGTGCCAGCAGCCAACGATACAGTGCGTCCCACGAGCAGTACTTC. Amino acid sequence: CASSQRYSASHEQYF.

Remarks on this clonotype: A clone one base away is much larger, so this may be a read error. The chain joins TRBV13 to TRBJ1-4, with D perhaps matching TRBD1 (6 bases). CDR1 PRHDT and CDR2 FYEKMQ come from the germline V gene (reference sequence). The CDR3 runs 13 residues. V lost 10 bases to trimming and J lost 8 bases, with 17 bases between them. Here the CDR3 DNA reads TGTGCCAACAGAATGGGGGCAGCGGAAAAACTGTTTTTT. Translation: CANRMGAAEKLFF.

This clonotype has a count of ten or more. This sequence joins TRBV4-3 and TRBJ2-1, with D possibly being TRBD2 (6 bases). Germline CDR1 is LGHNA and CDR2 is YSLEER. This CDR3 region has 16 residues. Trimming stripped 2 bases from V and 2 bases from J, with 13 bases between. The CDR3 region has the DNA TGCGCCAGCAGCCAAAGGATGGTAGCGGCCTACAATGAGCAGTTCTTC. Amino acids: CASSQRMVAAYNEQFF.

This clonotype was recorded at least ten times. The CDR3 sequence is CASSEKRRSSYEQYF. The CDR3 DNA reads TGTGCCAGCAGTGAGAAGCGGAGGAGCTCCTACGAGCAGTACTTC. This chain uses TRBV6-1 with TRBJ2-7; D may be TRBD2 (5 bases). V lost 3 bases to trimming and J lost 0 bases, with 12 bases between them. The CDR3 is 15 residues long. The germline V gene encodes CDR1 MNHNS and CDR2 SASEGT.

This clonotype was seen ten or more times. This chain connects TRBV4-3 to TRBJ1-5; D gene uncertain. The CDR3 is made up of 15 amino acids. Trimming pared 0 bases from V and 7 bases from J, leaving 13 bases between. Germline V CDR1 and CDR2: LGHNA, YSLEER. The CDR3 coding sequence is TGCGCCAGCAGCCAAGATTGGGCAGGAAAGCAGCCCCAGCATTTT. Its translation is CASSQDWAGKQPQHF.

The chain combines TRBV2 with TRBJ2-7; D might be TRBD1 or TRBD2, each matching 6 bases. Germline CDR1 is SNHLY and CDR2 is FYNNEI. This CDR3 contains 13 residues. Trimming left V 8 bases short and J 0 bases short, with 11 bases between. CDR3 residues: CASFRGDSYEQYF. The CDR3 nucleotides read TGTGCCAGCTTTAGGGGGGACTCCTACGAGCAGTACTTC.

This clonotype was picked up many times. The chain recombines TRBV12-3 or TRBV12-4 with TRBJ2-2; possibly TRBD1 for D (5 bases). Trimming took off 7 bases at V and 3 bases at J, with 15 bases between the two ends. This CDR3 is 15 amino acids long. The CDR3 loop is CASTDSVGDTGELFF. The CDR3 bases are TGTGCCAGCACCGATTCCGTAGGGGACACCGGGGAGCTGTTTTTT.

This clonotype was seen many times. This CDR3 is CASSSEVGDTEAFF. The CDR3 bases are TGTGCCAGCAGCTCGGAAGTGGGGGACACTGAAGCTTTCTTT. The J gene is TRBJ1-1, the V gene TRBV7-6; TRBD1 might be the D (5 bases). The germline V gene has CDR1 SGHVS and CDR2 FNYEAQ. This CDR3 spans 14 amino acids. V was trimmed by 4 bases and J by 3 bases, leaving 12 bases between them.

This clonotype has ten or more counts. The chain carries TRBV7-8 and TRBJ1-1; unclear D gene. V was trimmed by 0 bases and J by 8 bases, leaving 10 bases between them. The germline V gene encodes CDR1 SGHVS and CDR2 FQNEAQ. The CDR3 extends over 13 amino acids. The DNA of the CDR3 is TGTGCCAGCAGCTTAGCGGTTACAGCAGAAGCTTTCTTT. Its protein product is CASSLAVTAEAFF.

This clonotype has at least ten counts. This chain joins TRBV14 and TRBJ1-6; maybe TRBD1 (6 bases). V lost 2 bases, J lost 5 bases, and 13 bases lay in between. CDR3 size: 16 residues. From germline, CDR1 is SGHDN and CDR2 FVKESK. The CDR3 is CASSQQGTPNNSPLHF. DNA of the CDR3: TGTGCCAGCAGCCAACAAGGGACACCTAATAATTCACCCCTCCACTTT.

The gene calls are TRBV6-5 and TRBJ1-2; D is uncertain. Germline V CDR1 and CDR2: MNHEY, SVGAGI. V lost 2 bases, J lost 6 bases, and 10 bases lay in between. The CDR3 spans 13 residues. CDR3 amino acids: CASSYGVGDGYTF. The CDR3 region has the DNA TGTGCCAGCAGTTACGGAGTTGGGGATGGCTACACCTTC.

This clonotype appeared many times. This chain uses TRBV2 with TRBJ2-7; D gene uncertain. V was pared by 3 bases and J by 0 bases, with 12 bases between. The CDR3 sequence is 15 residues long. From germline, CDR1 is SNHLY and CDR2 FYNNEI. The CDR3 DNA reads TGTGCCAGCAGTGATCGGTGGCAGAGCTCCTACGAGCAGTACTTC. Its translation: CASSDRWQSSYEQYF. Supplemented by reference TRBV2 and TRBJ2-7, the full variable domain reads EPEVTQTPSHQVTQMGQEVILRCVPISNHLYFYWYRQILGQKVEFLVSFYNNEISEKSEIFDDQFSVERPDGSNFTLKIRSTKLEDSAMYFCASSDRWQSSYEQYFGPGTRLTVT.

This clonotype was picked up many times. The CDR3 loop is CSVEDGTRINEQFF. The CDR3 coding sequence is TGCAGCGTTGAAGATGGGACTCGTATCAATGAGCAGTTCTTC. The chain links TRBV29-1 to TRBJ2-1; possibly TRBD2 for D (6 bases). CDR1 is SQVTM, CDR2 ANQGSEA, per germline. This CDR3 region has 14 residues. With 0 bases removed from V and 6 bases from J, the gap between germline ends came to 12 bases.

At least ten counts were recorded for this clonotype. The chain uses TRBV27 and TRBJ1-2; TRBD1 aligns across 10 bases. The germline V gene encodes CDR1 MNHEY and CDR2 SMNVEV (reference sequence). This CDR3 has 15 residues. V lost 5 bases and J lost 8; bases outside the gene matches: 11. CDR3 bases: TGTGCCAGCAGTCGAGGGACAGGGGAACTCTTCGGCTACACCTTC. The encoded protein is CASSRGTGELFGYTF.

This clonotype was detected many times. The rearrangement joins TRBV5-1 to TRBJ2-7; D unclear. This CDR3 comprises 17 residues. Deletions cut 4 bases from V and 5 bases from J, with 25 bases between. Germline CDR1 is SGHRS and CDR2 is YFSETQ. CDR3 protein: CASSPIFQIARVDEQYF. DNA of the CDR3: TGCGCCAGCAGCCCCATTTTTCAGATCGCTCGGGTCGACGAGCAGTACTTC.

This clonotype showed up many times. The V gene is TRBV9, the J gene TRBJ1-1; no firm D call. V shed 0 bases and J shed 1 base, with 4 bases lying between them. The germline V gene has CDR1 SGDLS and CDR2 YYNGEE. The length of the CDR3 is 13 residues. CDR3 DNA sequence: TGTGCCAGCAGCGTAGCTGGGAACACTGAAGCTTTCTTT. Translated: CASSVAGNTEAFF.

This clonotype was found many times. The chain is built from TRBV23-1 and TRBJ1-5; D perhaps matches TRBD1 (5 bases). TRBV23-1 is designated an ORF whose function remains uncertain. The CDR3 has 12 residues. Trimming removed 11 bases at V and 6 bases at J, with 14 bases between. The CDR3 spells CAVSGGGQPQHF. The CDR3 DNA sequence: TGCGCCGTTTCCGGGGGAGGTCAGCCCCAGCATTTT.

This clonotype has at least ten counts. The chain uses TRBV10-3 and TRBJ1-2; perhaps TRBD1 as D (5 bases). Trimming stripped 0 bases from V and 3 bases from J, with 14 bases between. The V gene's germline CDR1 is ENHRY and CDR2 SYGVKD. This CDR3 region has 16 residues. The CDR3 spells CAISESQGLLDYGYTF. The CDR3 DNA follows: TGTGCCATCAGTGAGTCTCAGGGTCTGCTGGACTATGGCTACACCTTC.

V and J are TRBV6-5 and TRBJ2-3; 9 nucleotides align to TRBD2. This CDR3 has 17 amino acids. CDR1 is MNHEY and CDR2 is SVGAGI in the germline V gene. V was pared by 2 bases and J by 3 bases, with 9 bases of the junction left unmatched. CDR3 in amino acids: CASSYGLWREGTDTQYF. The CDR3 nucleotides read TGTGCCAGCAGTTACGGCCTATGGCGGGAGGGGACAGATACGCAGTATTTT.

Concerning this clonotype itself: A clone one base away is much larger, so this may be a read error. The chain employs TRBV29-1 and TRBJ2-1; D is unresolved. The CDR3 contains 14 residues. Germline V lookup: CDR1 SQVTM, CDR2 ANQGSEA. V lost 8 bases and J lost 0, with 14 bases in between. The DNA of the CDR3 is TGCAGCACTGAAACTGTGACCTCCTACAATGAGCAGTTCTTC. As protein: CSTETVTSYNEQFF.

This clonotype was counted ten times or more. Relative to the germline gene, one junction end is altered; a read error may explain this. V and J are TRBV20-1 and TRBJ1-1; D uncertain. CDR3 length: 19 amino acids. Germline V gene lookup returns CDR1 DFQATT and CDR2 SNEGSKA (reference sequence). The CDR3 reads CGARTGNDGRRFLDTEAFF. DNA of the CDR3: TGCGGTGCTAGAACGGGGAACGACGGGAGAAGATTTTTGGACACTGAAGCTTTCTTT.

There are many counts of this clonotype. The chain has TRBV7-9 and TRBJ2-1; D ambiguous. V was trimmed by 2 bases and J by 3 bases, leaving 5 bases between them. Germline V lookup: CDR1 SEHNR, CDR2 FQNEAQ (reference sequence). The CDR3 extends over 13 amino acids. The CDR3, as DNA: TGTGCCAGCAGCTTACCGCTCTACAATGAGCAGTTCTTC. It is translated as CASSLPLYNEQFF.

V is TRBV6-5 and J is TRBJ2-3; D remains ambiguous. The germline CDR1 and CDR2 sequences are MNHEY and SVGAGI. The CDR3 loop spans 14 amino acids. V was clipped by 1 base and J by 2 bases, with 7 bases between them. The CDR3 sequence: CASSYFYYTDTQYF. The CDR3 DNA reads as TGTGCCAGCAGTTACTTCTATTACACAGATACGCAGTATTTT.

This clonotype was found many times. V gene TRBV11-2 combines with J gene TRBJ2-3; tentative D call: TRBD2 (5 bases). The CDR3 length is 15 residues. Germline CDR1 reads SGHAT; CDR2 reads FQNNGV. V lost 0 bases and J lost 2, with 9 bases in between. Written as DNA, the CDR3 is TGTGCCAGCAGCTTAGATCCTGGACTCACAGATACGCAGTATTTT. Protein: CASSLDPGLTDTQYF.

This clonotype was counted many times. V usage is TRBV5-6 and J usage is TRBJ1-1, with D possibly matching TRBD1 (6 bases). The CDR3 totals 13 residues. V was trimmed by 4 bases and J by 3 bases, leaving 10 bases between them. Germline V gene sequence: CDR1 SGHDT, CDR2 YYEEEE. For the CDR3, the DNA is TGTGCCAGCAGCGCCTACAGGGACACTGAAGCTTTCTTT. Translated: CASSAYRDTEAFF.

This clonotype was detected ten times or more. CDR3 loop: CASSFTGGAHEQYF. The DNA of the CDR3 is TGTGCCAGCAGTTTTACAGGGGGTGCCCACGAGCAGTACTTC. This chain joins TRBV12-3 or TRBV12-4 and TRBJ2-7; 8 nucleotides align to TRBD1. Unmatched junction bases numbered 6, after V lost 3 bases and J lost 5 bases. This CDR3 is built from 14 residues.

This clonotype was seen just once. As the CDR3 is not closed by the conserved phenylalanine or tryptophan, this likely results from a read error. CDR3 in DNA: TGTGCCAGCAGCCCGGGATCGGGAGGGTTCGAGCAGTACCTC. It translates to CASSPGSGGFEQYL. The chain has TRBV3-1 and TRBJ2-7, with 8 positions matching TRBD2. Germline loops: CDR1 LGHDT, CDR2 YNNKEL (reference sequence). J was trimmed by 6 bases and V by 4 bases; bases with no gene match: 8. CDR3 length: 14 residues.

This clonotype was picked up many times. This rearrangement joins TRBV19 to TRBJ2-7; 8 bases are a match to TRBD2. Germline V gene lookup returns CDR1 LNHDA and CDR2 SQIVND (reference sequence). Germline trimming cut 5 bases from V and 0 bases from J; bases unmatched to any gene: 6. CDR3 size: 15 residues. The CDR3 coding sequence is TGTGCCAGTAGTCCCCTACTAGCGGTCTCCTACGAGCAGTACTTC. This sequence encodes CASSPLLAVSYEQYF.

This clonotype was seen repeatedly, ten times or more. The chain joins TRBV19 to TRBJ1-5; D unclear. The germline V gene encodes CDR1 LNHDA and CDR2 SQIVND (reference sequence). Trimming took 6 bases from V and 4 from J, leaving 13 bases between them. This CDR3 contains 14 residues. The CDR3 loop is CASRSTRTNQPQHF. CDR3 DNA: TGTGCCAGTAGGTCGACCAGGACGAATCAGCCCCAGCATTTT. Filled out from reference TRBV19 and TRBJ1-5, the complete variable domain reads DGGITQSPKYLFRKEGQNVTLSCEQNLNHDAMYWYRQDPGQGLRLIYYSQIVNDFQKGDIAEGYSVSREKKESFPLTVTSAQKNPTAFYLCASRSTRTNQPQHFGDGTRLSIL.

This clonotype was observed many times. The rearrangement uses TRBV4-3 and TRBJ2-4; 7 nucleotides align to TRBD2. This CDR3 is built from 20 residues. Germline CDR1 reads LGHNA; CDR2 reads YSLEER. The ends lost 0 bases at V and 2 bases at J; junction bases unmatched: 16. The CDR3 reads CASSQDGSGWGGPSKNIQYF. CDR3 sequence (DNA): TGCGCCAGCAGCCAAGATGGGTCAGGTTGGGGAGGGCCGTCCAAAAACATTCAGTACTTC.